Sequencing of this TCR beta chain was carried out in a study of T cells after posttransplantation cyclophosphamide (dated by TCRdb to 2016 to 2017). With respect to the entire study: The study tracked T cell repertoire reconstitution by TRB sequencing after myeloablative bone marrow transplantation using posttransplantation cyclophosphamide as GVHD prophylaxis. Antigen receptor sequencing was done on samples from some 35 PTCy-treated patients and from approximately 16 related bone marrow donors of those patients. Blood from all 30 or so PTCy patients who had 1-year posttransplant specimens underwent TRB sequencing. In 3 patients, TRB sequencing was also performed on up to about 3 more blood samples taken 2 to 5.2 years after transplant, and in several patients, pretransplant blood was also TRB-sequenced. Because TRA and TRB clonality correlated tightly in roughly nine samples, later TCR analyses were limited to TRB. Public TRB sequences were searched against a database of over 3,500 sequences associated with responses to pathogens, tumor antigens, self-antigens and alloantigens. Study-wide conclusions, independent of this receptor: Across roughly 40 patients, recipient CMV seropositivity and CMV reactivation were highly associated with TRB clonality; PTCy diversity was similar to CNI/methotrexate controls. The TRB repertoires of T cells infiltrating skin or the GI tract showed only limited overlap with the TRB repertoires found in blood. Donor-recipient similarity was low at 1-2 months but rose over the first year, and later blood repertoires were often dominated by donor CD8+ memory clones.

From its cysteine to its phenylalanine, the CDR3 spans 15 amino acids. This entry keeps only the CDR3 DNA: 45 bases, framed from base 1. From V the trimming removes 4 bases and from J it removes 4 bases, while the gene matches leave 8 bases of the junction unaccounted for. CDR1 and CDR2 were assigned from the germline V gene as SGHRS and YFSETQ. TRB sequencing was run on genomic DNA with either the immunoSEQ assay at survey resolution or the hsTCRB kit. The authors processed their data as follows. The immunoSEQ software was used for initial read processing, and the LymphoSeq R package was used for repertoire analyses. Clonality was computed as 1 minus normalized Shannon entropy, and a Gini coefficient was also calculated for each TRB dataset. To infer phenotypes in unsorted samples, TRB sequences from sorted subsets of the recipient or donor were mapped onto the unsorted samples of the same recipient. This is the immuneACCESS table as TCRdb keeps it, with only in-frame sequences that have V and J called. A part of the clones is gone; compared with another copy, unresolved V genes explain less than half, and the rest is unexplained. That table furnishes V, J and clone size, whereas the DNA furnished D and trimming. The sample table holds about 24,000 clones, of which roughly nine tenths were seen once. The ten largest clonotypes hold 8.2% of the sample.

A remark on this clone: The specificity of this receptor is unknown. The input lacks base qualities; no much larger clone sits a single base away.

A control cohort of roughly 10 patients who had been given myeloablative marrow transplants with methotrexate plus a calcineurin inhibitor was sampled 1 year after transplant. Peripheral blood and bone marrow mononuclear cells were isolated by Ficoll-Hypaque density centrifugation and cryopreserved. This chain is built from TRBV5-1 and TRBJ2-1; TRBD2 aligns with 7 central bases. The sample in question was PBMCs, obtained after an allogeneic stem cell transplant with a calcineurin inhibitor and methotrexate. The receptor's source is a female patient aged 50 to 60 who received an allogeneic stem cell transplant from an unrelated donor, was CMV-positive, and had chronic GVHD only. After transplantation, some T cells may belong to the graft donor instead of the recipient. The DNA sequence is given as TGCGCCAGCAGCCCCAGCGGGACTCATTACAATGAGCAGTTCTTC. This encodes CASSPSGTHYNEQFF.